The source of this T cell receptor beta chain is a study of blood T cell repertoires in COVID-19. TCRdb's table, derived via immunoSEQ multiplex PCR, lists solely in-frame clones and lacks some. The sample lists some 57,000 clones, about 90% occurring once. Germline assignment: CDR1 SGHAT and CDR2 FQNNGV. V was clipped by 1 base and J by 2 bases, with 12 bases between them. CDR3 length: 15 amino acids. The source is a man aged 55 to 69 with active COVID-19. V usage is TRBV11-2 and J usage is TRBJ2-7; possible D gene TRBD2, 6 bases. The sequencing input was peripheral blood. The CDR3 region is CASSLGASVAYEQYF. The CDR3 DNA reads as TGTGCCAGCAGCTTAGGGGCTAGCGTGGCCTACGAGCAGTACTTC.